This T cell receptor beta chain is drawn from a study of blood T cell repertoires in COVID-19. Study context: T cells, B-cell-depleted T cells, or PBMCs supplied cDNA or gDNA.

The cohort comprised adults aged 18 to 89 years residing in approximately 25 US areas. Per the germline V gene, CDR1 is LGHDT and CDR2 is YNNKEL (reference sequence). The CDR3 length is 13 residues. The V gene lost 1 base and the J gene lost 7 bases, with 10 bases spanning the gap. Method: immunoSEQ multiplex PCR; TCRdb's copy keeps in-frame clones and lacks some. The repertoire consists of around 310,000 clones, with approximately 89% occurring once and the leading ten covering just under 9.5%. This clone appeared a few times. Sequencing was carried out using PBMCs or T cells enriched from blood (not recorded which). The chain carries TRBV3-1 (or the pseudogene TRBV3-2) and TRBJ2-5; D gene unclear. The sequence came from a woman aged 30 to 39 who had recovered from COVID-19. The CDR3 sequence is CASSQGPRVTQYF. The CDR3 DNA follows: TGTGCCAGCAGCCAAGGCCCAAGAGTGACCCAGTACTTC.